A selection of T cell receptor beta chains follows, all from one sample in a study of blood T cell repertoires in COVID-19. Sequenced by immunoSEQ multiplex PCR; TCRdb stores in-frame clones only, minus some. The repertoire holds roughly 200,000 clones, with around 83% as singletons. The sample was peripheral blood. Source of these receptors: a woman in her twenties or thirties with active or convalescent COVID-19. Both conserved end residues are part of each CDR3. The D gene is left open where the match is weak. Clone size is not always given. Where it is, it says once, few, many or a class for expanded clones.

V gene	CDR3 length	clone size	J gene	D gene	CDR3 protein	CDR3 DNA
TRBV7-6	13	-	TRBJ2-1	-	CASSNGGMNEQFF	TGTGCCAGCAGCAACGGCGGGATGAATGAGCAGTTCTTC
TRBV2	13	-	TRBJ1-1	TRBD1	CASSGDRVGEAFF	TGTGCCAGCAGTGGGGACAGGGTGGGTGAAGCTTTCTTT
TRBV15	15	-	TRBJ2-7	-	CATSGGGRDNYEQYF	TGTGCCACCAGCGGGGGGGGCCGCGATAACTACGAGCAGTACTTC
TRBV18	16	-	TRBJ1-5	-	CASSPPGGGSNQPQHF	TGTGCCAGCTCACCACCGGGGGGAGGAAGCAATCAGCCCCAGCATTTT
TRBV12-5	13	-	TRBJ2-3	-	CASGFASTDTQYF	TGTGCTAGTGGTTTCGCTAGTACAGATACGCAGTATTTT
TRBV10-3	15	-	TRBJ2-3	-	CAISVSESGPDTQYF	TGTGCCATCAGTGTGTCGGAGAGTGGCCCAGATACGCAGTATTTT
TRBV2	12	few	TRBJ2-1	-	CARQKLNNEQFF	TGTGCCAGACAGAAATTAAACAATGAGCAGTTCTTC
TRBV2	14	-	TRBJ1-5	TRBD1	CASRMPQGGQPQHF	TGTGCCAGCAGAATGCCTCAGGGGGGTCAGCCCCAGCATTTT
TRBV7-9	15	-	TRBJ1-4	TRBD1	CASSLVRGQDEKLFF	TGTGCCAGCAGCTTAGTCAGGGGGCAGGATGAAAAACTGTTTTTT
TRBV15	15	-	TRBJ1-2	TRBD1	CATSRVGQGANGYTF	TGTGCCACCAGCAGAGTAGGGCAGGGGGCGAATGGCTACACCTTC
TRBV19	16	-	TRBJ1-3	-	CASSTGTSISGNTIYF	TGTGCCAGTAGTACCGGGACATCAATCTCTGGAAACACCATATATTTT
TRBV12-3/TRBV12-4	13	-	TRBJ1-4	TRBD1	CATDRVVNEKLFF	TGTGCCACCGACAGGGTTGTTAATGAAAAACTGTTTTTT
TRBV19	14	-	TRBJ1-4	-	CASSIRGFREKLFF	TGTGCCAGTAGTATAAGAGGGTTTCGGGAAAAACTGTTTTTT
TRBV5-1	16	-	TRBJ2-2	-	CASSLLLSPNTGELFF	TGCGCCAGCAGCTTGTTACTTTCCCCGAACACCGGGGAGCTGTTTTTT
TRBV7-2	13	few	TRBJ1-2	-	CASSFGVAYGYTF	TGTGCCAGCAGCTTCGGAGTCGCCTATGGCTACACCTTC
TRBV27	15	-	TRBJ2-7	TRBD1	CASSPTFGQAYEQYF	TGTGCCAGCAGTCCAACATTCGGACAGGCCTACGAGCAGTACTTC
TRBV29-1	15	once	TRBJ2-1	TRBD2	CSVPTSSGGYNEQFF	TGCAGCGTTCCGACATCTAGCGGGGGCTACAATGAGCAGTTCTTC
TRBV12-3/TRBV12-4	13	-	TRBJ1-2	TRBD1	CASSFRTGYGYTF	TGTGCCAGCAGTTTCCGGACAGGGTATGGCTACACCTTC
TRBV7-9	17	-	TRBJ2-7	TRBD2	CASSSPSGGPLSYEQYF	TGTGCCAGCAGCTCCCCTAGCGGGGGGCCTCTTTCCTACGAGCAGTACTTC
TRBV11-2	13	-	TRBJ2-7	TRBD2	CASSPLTSGEQYF	TGTGCCAGCAGCCCTTTGACTAGCGGAGAGCAGTACTTC
TRBV11-2	14	-	TRBJ2-7	-	CASSRRSSSYEQYF	TGTGCCAGCAGCCGGAGAAGTAGTAGTTACGAGCAGTACTTC
TRBV9	13	-	TRBJ1-1	-	CASSADMNTEAFF	TGTGCCAGCAGCGCCGACATGAACACTGAAGCTTTCTTT
TRBV5-4	15	-	TRBJ2-7	TRBD2	CASSLASGGSYEQYF	TGTGCCAGCAGCTTGGCTAGCGGGGGCTCCTACGAGCAGTACTTC
TRBV9	17	once	TRBJ1-5	TRBD1	CASSTGQGLLGNQPQHF	TGTGCCAGCAGCACGGGACAGGGCCTTTTGGGCAATCAGCCCCAGCATTTT
TRBV9	16	-	TRBJ2-7	-	CASSVGVANAYYEQYF	TGTGCCAGCAGCGTAGGGGTAGCGAACGCTTACTACGAGCAGTACTTC
TRBV11-3	12	few	TRBJ2-1	TRBD2	CASSQRDLEQFF	TGTGCCAGCAGCCAGCGGGACCTTGAGCAGTTCTTC
TRBV28	16	-	TRBJ1-2	TRBD1	CASRSRDRGRGYGYTF	TGTGCCAGCAGGAGCCGGGACAGGGGGCGCGGCTATGGCTACACCTTC
TRBV19	14	-	TRBJ2-3	TRBD1	CASRLDRASDTQYF	TGTGCCAGTAGGTTGGACAGGGCTTCAGATACGCAGTATTTT
TRBV19	14	-	TRBJ1-1	-	CASIDPGRYTEAFF	TGTGCCAGTATTGACCCAGGGCGGTACACTGAAGCTTTCTTT
TRBV3-1/TRBV3-2	13	-	TRBJ2-7	-	CASSPDSPYEQYF	TGTGCCAGCAGCCCCGACAGTCCCTACGAGCAGTACTTC
TRBV18	18	few	TRBJ1-4	-	CASSPGATAGATNEKLFF	TGTGCCAGCTCACCGGGGGCGACAGCCGGGGCAACTAATGAAAAACTGTTTTTT
TRBV11-3	16	-	TRBJ1-5	TRBD1	CASSEGGDRGNQPQHF	TGTGCCAGCAGCGAAGGAGGGGACAGGGGTAATCAGCCCCAGCATTTT
TRBV9	15	-	TRBJ2-7	-	CASSEEAGNSYEQYF	TGTGCCAGCAGCGAGGAGGCGGGGAATTCCTACGAGCAGTACTTC
TRBV29-1	16	-	TRBJ1-4	TRBD1	CSVSGGQGASGEKLFF	TGCAGCGTTTCAGGGGGACAGGGGGCAAGTGGTGAAAAACTGTTTTTT
TRBV4-2	16	-	TRBJ2-2	TRBD1	CASSQEKGAGTGELFF	TGTGCCAGCAGCCAAGAAAAGGGGGCGGGCACCGGGGAGCTGTTTTTT
TRBV29-1	13	few	TRBJ1-3	-	CSVGTGSGNTIYF	TGCAGCGTTGGCACAGGCTCTGGAAACACCATATATTTT
TRBV19	16	-	TRBJ1-5	TRBD1	CASSLGQGLTNQPQHF	TGTGCCAGTAGTCTGGGACAGGGCCTGACGAATCAGCCCCAGCATTTT
TRBV18	15	-	TRBJ1-4	-	CASSPGSGWEEKLFF	TGTGCCAGCTCACCAGGAAGTGGATGGGAGGAAAAACTGTTTTTT
TRBV6-1	15	-	TRBJ1-1	-	CASSDGRSGYTEAFF	TGTGCCAGCAGTGATGGACGGAGCGGGTACACTGAAGCTTTCTTT
TRBV2	14	-	TRBJ2-1	-	CASSADSSYNEQFF	TGTGCCAGCAGCGCGGACAGTTCCTACAATGAGCAGTTCTTC
TRBV7-9	13	-	TRBJ1-2	-	CASSFGENYGYTF	TGTGCCAGCAGCTTCGGAGAAAACTATGGCTACACCTTC
TRBV10-3	15	-	TRBJ1-2	TRBD1	CATRQGSGANYGYTF	TGTGCCACCCGACAGGGTTCGGGAGCTAACTATGGCTACACCTTC